Reported below is one T cell receptor (beta chain). Its cognate antigen is unknown. Clones were sequenced by immunoSEQ multiplex PCR, and TCRdb holds only the in-frame ones, with some missing. Here the sample spans around 72,000 clones, about 88% being singletons. The data originate from a study of OX40 agonist ivuxolimab in advanced cancers. Overall study: While on treatment, patients had intravenous ivuxolimab at 0.01 to 10 mg/kg every 2 weeks. Study-wide results and limits: No determination was made of the antigen specificity of the expanded peripheral T cells. The authors also found low normalized T-cell clonal expansion in some nonresponders.

Germline values: CDR1 LNHDA, CDR2 SQIVND (reference sequence). The CDR3 is 12 residues long. Trimming cost V 0 bases and J 6 bases, with 4 bases left between them. This TCR derives from an adult with an advanced solid tumor such as melanoma, head and neck, liver or kidney cancer. The rearrangement joins TRBV19 to TRBJ2-3; no reliable D call. Sequencing used CD4+ or CD8+ T cells sorted from blood, obtained in a trial of the OX40 agonist ivuxolimab. Here the CDR3 reads CASSIDGDTQYF. CDR3 in DNA: TGTGCCAGTAGTATAGACGGGGATACGCAGTATTTT.